Presented here are 17 T cell receptor beta chains from one specimen sequenced in a study of cytomegalovirus exposure and HLA in healthy donors (dated 2017 in TCRdb). Libraries were prepared through the immunoSEQ multiplex PCR assay. A mixture of 60 forward primers for TCR Vbeta segments and 13 reverse primers for TCR Jbeta segments was used in the multiplex PCR. What TCRdb holds here is the immuneACCESS table cut down to in-frame rearrangements. Part of the clones is not present; checked against another copy, under half of the missing clones reflect an unresolved V gene, and the others are unexplained. The sample table includes around 140,000 clones. Of the sample, under 2% falls within the top ten clones. Sample: PBMCs. Receptors were obtained from a middle-aged woman in good health and CMV-seropositive.

V usage is TRBV2 and J usage is TRBJ2-2; 15 bases align to TRBD2. V lost 6 bases, J lost 1 base, and 9 bases stayed unmatched. The V gene's germline CDR1 is SNHLY and CDR2 FYNNEI. The CDR3 covers 19 residues. CDR3 coding DNA: TGTGCCAGCAGAGGGGGACTAGCGGGAGGCGGGAGGAACACCGGGGAGCTGTTTTTT. It translates to CASRGGLAGGGRNTGELFF.

This chain uses TRBV7-9 with TRBJ2-1, with D possibly TRBD2 on 5 matching bases. Trimming left V 1 base short and J 7 bases short, with 5 bases between. Germline-derived CDR1 and CDR2 are SEHNR and FQNEAQ (reference sequence). The CDR3 is 12 amino acids. CDR3 DNA sequence: TGTGCCAGCAGCTTAGGGGAGAATGAGCAGTTCTTC. The encoded protein is CASSLGENEQFF.

The genes are TRBV7-8 and TRBJ2-1; D is undetermined. CDR1 is SGHVS and CDR2 is FQNEAQ in the germline V gene. The CDR3 has 13 residues. With 11 bases removed from V and 5 bases from J, the gap between germline ends came to 16 bases. The CDR3 is CASRRIRDNEQFF. In DNA, the CDR3 is TGTGCCTCACGAAGGATCCGGGACAATGAGCAGTTCTTC.

The gene calls are TRBV19 and TRBJ2-7; D is undetermined. Germline CDR1 and CDR2: LNHDA and SQIVND (reference sequence). CDR3 length: 14 amino acids. Trimming stripped 9 bases from V and 5 bases from J, with 20 bases between. The CDR3 spells CASSMTLNVDEQYF. DNA of the CDR3: TGTGCCAGCTCTATGACACTGAACGTCGACGAGCAGTACTTC.

The chain employs TRBV5-6 and TRBJ1-3; D ambiguous. CDR3 size: 14 residues. CDR1 and CDR2 (germline): SGHDT, YYEEEE. The V end was cut by 0 bases, the J end by 8 bases, with 12 bases between. The CDR3 spells CASSLEVDGDTIYF. In DNA form, the CDR3 reads TGTGCCAGCAGCTTGGAGGTGGACGGGGACACCATATATTTT.

The CDR3 sequence: CAWSHSRGLNEKLFF. CDR3 DNA: TGTGCCTGGAGCCATTCGAGGGGGCTAAATGAAAAACTGTTTTTT. The chain has TRBV30 and TRBJ1-4; the match to TRBD1 covers 7 bases. The CDR3 sequence is 15 residues long. The trim removed 3 bases at V and 5 bases at J, leaving 9 bases unmatched. Germline V gene data show CDR1 as GTSNPN and CDR2 as SVGIG (reference sequence).

This sequence joins TRBV5-1 and TRBJ1-1, with 7 bases that match TRBD1. Germline V gene data show CDR1 as SGHRS and CDR2 as YFSETQ. The CDR3 extends over 13 amino acids. The V gene end was trimmed by 3 bases and the J gene end by 7 bases; junction bases not matched to a gene: 6. Here the CDR3 DNA reads TGCGCCAGCAGCTCGTTGACAGGGTATGAAGCTTTCTTT. This sequence encodes CASSSLTGYEAFF.

The CDR3 coding sequence is TGTGCCAGCAGCGTCACAGGGGCTCCTGAAGCTTTCTTT. This gives the protein CASSVTGAPEAFF. The rearrangement links TRBV9 to TRBJ1-1, with 7 nucleotides matching TRBD1. The CDR3 runs to 13 residues. With V trimmed by 2 bases and J by 6 bases, 4 bases remained unmatched. From germline, CDR1 is SGDLS and CDR2 YYNGEE.

V usage is TRBV7-9 and J usage is TRBJ2-3, with 8 bases aligning to TRBD1. V dropped 5 bases and J dropped 5; count of bases not matched to a gene: 15. The germline gives CDR1 SEHNR, CDR2 FQNEAQ (reference sequence). The CDR3 is 17 residues long. The CDR3 loop reads CASSPNQLGTGKDTQYF. The CDR3 bases are TGTGCCAGCAGCCCAAATCAGTTGGGGACAGGAAAAGATACGCAGTATTTT.

This chain joins TRBV2 and TRBJ2-1; maybe TRBD2 (6 bases). Trimming removed 1 base from V and 8 bases from J, with 9 bases in between. The CDR3 runs 13 residues. Germline CDR1 is SNHLY and CDR2 is FYNNEI. CDR3 nucleotides: TGTGCCAGCAGTGAAGTTGGGGGGTATGAGCAGTTCTTC. This codes for CASSEVGGYEQFF.

The V call is TRBV9, the J call TRBJ1-4, with D possibly matching TRBD1 (5 bases). V lost 0 bases to trimming and J lost 3 bases, with 9 bases between them. This CDR3 is built from 15 residues. Germline CDR1 is SGDLS and CDR2 is YYNGEE. The CDR3 bases are TGTGCCAGCAGCGTAGGGGGGGTCTCTAATGAAAAACTGTTTTTT. Translation gives CASSVGGVSNEKLFF.

V gene TRBV7-8 combines with J gene TRBJ2-1, with 8 bases that match TRBD2. Germline CDR1 reads SGHVS; CDR2 reads FQNEAQ. J was trimmed by 4 bases and V by 4 bases; bases with no gene match: 9. CDR3 length: 16 amino acids. In nucleotides, the CDR3 is TGTGCCAGCAGCTCATTTAGCGGGATGGGATACAATGAGCAGTTCTTC. It encodes CASSSFSGMGYNEQFF.

The V gene is TRBV7-9, the J gene TRBJ2-1, with 10 nucleotides matching TRBD2. Germline lookup yields CDR1 SEHNR and CDR2 FQNEAQ (reference sequence). CDR3 length: 15 residues. J lost 7 bases, V lost 3 bases, and 6 bases had no gene match. The CDR3 sequence: CASSFIAGGENEQFF. The DNA of the CDR3 is TGTGCCAGCAGCTTCATAGCGGGAGGAGAGAATGAGCAGTTCTTC.

The rearrangement uses TRBV4-1 and TRBJ2-1, with D maybe TRBD1 (6 bases). The CDR3 has 16 amino acids. Looked up from germline, CDR1 is MGHRA and CDR2 is YSYEKL. V was cut by 3 bases and J by 6 bases, with 18 bases left in between. CDR3 residues: CASSQPFPTGLNEQFF. CDR3 in DNA: TGCGCCAGCAGCCAGCCATTCCCAACAGGGCTCAATGAGCAGTTCTTC.

The V and J genes are TRBV29-1 and TRBJ2-2; D might be TRBD1 (7 bases). Trimming took 4 bases from V and 6 from J, leaving 24 bases between them. The CDR3 spans 17 residues. CDR1 and CDR2 (germline): SQVTM, ANQGSEA. For the CDR3, the DNA is TGCAGCGTTGGAGCAGGGGGGCTAGGATTTAGTGCCGGGGAGCTGTTTTTT. Amino acids: CSVGAGGLGFSAGELFF.

V and J are TRBV7-2 and TRBJ1-2, with 9 bases identical to TRBD1. Germline V gene sequence: CDR1 SGHTA, CDR2 FQGNSA. The CDR3 is 16 residues long. Trimming at V came to 2 bases and at J to 2 bases, leaving 6 bases not matched to a gene. CDR3 sequence reads: CASSLRPGQGNYGYTF. CDR3 sequence (DNA): TGTGCCAGCAGCTTACGGCCGGGACAGGGAAACTATGGCTACACCTTC.

The chain couples TRBV5-1 to TRBJ2-7, with 7 positions matching TRBD1. The germline CDR1 and CDR2 sequences are SGHRS and YFSETQ. This CDR3 spans 13 amino acids. The V and J ends lost 4 bases and 2 bases, in that order; junction bases with no gene match: 3. DNA of the CDR3: TGCGCCAGCAGCCGAGGGACAGCCTACGAGCAGTACTTC. Its translation: CASSRGTAYEQYF.